This entry concerns a single TCR beta chain. Its antigen has not been determined. No qualities accompany the bases; no much larger clone lies one base away. Trimming accounts for 4 bases at V and 4 bases at J, while the number of junction bases matched to no gene is 10. Counted from cysteine to phenylalanine, this CDR3 has 17 amino acids. This entry keeps only the CDR3 DNA: 51 bases, framed from base 1. For CDR1 and CDR2, the germline V gene lists SGHTA and FQGNSA. The CDR3 regions of human TCRbeta chains were analyzed by immunosequencing. The published analysis was carried out like this. Repertoire TCRs were checked for matches against a reference library of SARS-CoV-2-specific TCRs that had been generated using the MIRA antigen-specificity platform. Breadth was defined as the fraction of unique TCRs that were SARS-CoV-2-associated, and depth was defined as the fraction of total T cells that were SARS-CoV-2-associated. Using the MIRA data, each spike-specific TCR was assigned both to the spike region to which the TCR was reactive and to a CD4 or CD8 class. Log10-transformed breadth and depth values were compared by one-way ANOVA with Sidak's multiple comparisons tests. The table comes from immuneACCESS by way of TCRdb, which keeps in-frame sequences with V and J called. Part of the clones is missing from these tables; in studies checked, under half for an unresolved V gene and the rest for unknown reasons. Clone size and the V and J calls come from that table; the DNA yielded D and trimming. Here the sample has 120,000 to 150,000 clones; around 90% occur a single time. The top ten constitute over 2.5% of the sample.

The data stem from a study of T cell responses to AZD1222 COVID-19 vaccine (dated by TCRdb to 2020 to 2022). With respect to the entire study: AZD1222 recipients with second doses at about 4 weeks or about 12 weeks were pooled, because spike-specific TCR depth and breadth did not differ between schedules. TCR sequencing was performed for fewer than 250 trial participants, of whom some 200 were given two doses of AZD1222 and around 25 were given two doses of MenACWY control vaccine. Trial participants were enrolled by age into 18-55, 56-69 and 70-plus year subgroups, with roughly 160, 29 and 62 TCR-sequenced participants respectively. On the study overall, not on this receptor specifically: The whole spike protein was spanned by vaccine-associated CD4 TCRs, and dominant responses were seen in regions 160-218 and 743-854. Conclusions about previously exposed vaccinees are limited, since just 5 or 6 AZD1222 recipients were seropositive for SARS-CoV-2 at baseline. Because no day 14 peak-response samples were available, repertoires were characterized only after the peak T cell response. The 56-69-year group was small, and its depth increase did not reach significance, likely because of low power. Reportedly, almost half of the unique spike-specific TCRs recognized epitopes lying outside the regions that are mutated in the B.1.351 and B.1.1.7 variants. After two AZD1222 doses, both the breadth and the depth of spike-specific TCRs were significantly higher than at day 0 and than in MenACWY recipients. Participants were mostly white British and included more females than males, and it was suggested by the authors that clonal diversity may have been underestimated.

Interpreted using the paper, the time point label stands for: baseline before first vaccination. Vaccinee samples came from UK trials COV001 and COV002, including a single-blind randomized controlled phase 2/3 trial of AZD1222 (ChAdOx1 nCoV-19) in healthy adults. Trial participant PBMC samples were collected at day 0 and day 28 after the second dose for TCRbeta chain sequencing. The source of this sequence is an adult in good health. The chain is made from TRBV7-2 and TRBJ2-3, and 11 junctional nucleotides match TRBD2. Sequencing was performed on peripheral blood, taken on day 0 of AZD1222 vaccination. The bases read TGTGCCAGCAGCTCCAGACTAGCGGGGAGAGCTGCAGATACGCAGTATTTT. Its protein reads: CASSSRLAGRAADTQYF.